A single sample gave rise to the 24 T cell receptor beta chains below, sequenced in a study of blood T cell repertoires in COVID-19. Sequencing used immunoSEQ multiplex PCR; TCRdb keeps in-frame clones, though not all of them. This sample has fewer than 250,000 clones, with 87% found just once. The specimen was PBMCs or T cells enriched from blood (not recorded which). The origin of the receptors is a woman aged 25 to 39 with acute COVID-19.

This clone was seen only a few times. This chain's CDR3 is CASSSPGGLGYTF. The CDR3 region has the DNA TGCGCCAGCAGCTCCCCAGGAGGATTGGGCTACACCTTC. The chain uses TRBV5-1 and TRBJ1-2; D is unresolved. From germline, CDR1 is SGHRS and CDR2 YFSETQ. The ends were cut back, 3 bases at V and 8 bases at J, with 14 bases in the middle. The CDR3 consists of 13 residues.

The CDR3 loop is CASSLEVAGATPLDTQYF. DNA of the CDR3: TGCGCCAGCAGCTTGGAAGTAGCGGGGGCCACGCCGTTAGATACGCAGTATTTT. The chain combines TRBV5-1 with TRBJ2-3; 9 bases are a match to TRBD2. Germline V lookup: CDR1 SGHRS, CDR2 YFSETQ. The J segment lost 5 bases and the V segment lost 0 bases, leaving 13 bases of the junction unmatched. The CDR3 totals 18 residues.

This rearrangement joins TRBV5-8 to TRBJ2-1; TRBD2 matches at 11 bases. Per germline, CDR1 SGHTS and CDR2 YDEGEE. The ends lost 2 bases at V and 2 bases at J; junction bases unmatched: 9. The CDR3 contains 18 residues. The CDR3 DNA reads as TGTGCCAGCAGCTTCCTTGGGGCTAGCGGGGGGACCTACAATGAGCAGTTCTTC. This gives the protein CASSFLGASGGTYNEQFF.

This rearrangement joins TRBV14 to TRBJ2-1; tentatively, D is TRBD1 (6 bases). CDR1 and CDR2 (germline): SGHDN, FVKESK. This CDR3 has 18 amino acids. The V and J ends lost 2 bases and 10 bases respectively, with 27 bases between them. DNA for the CDR3: TGTGCCAGCAGCCAATACCTGCGCCGGGACAATGACCTATGGGAGCAGTTCTTC. The encoded protein is CASSQYLRRDNDLWEQFF.

The gene calls are TRBV11-2 and TRBJ1-6; TRBD1 matches 8 bases. Trimming removed 4 bases from V and 8 bases from J; junction bases left unmatched: 7. Germline V lookup: CDR1 SGHAT, CDR2 FQNNGV. This CDR3 is 15 amino acids long. CDR3 DNA: TGTGCCAGCAGCTACAGGGGGTATAGGGATTCACCCCTCCACTTT. This codes for CASSYRGYRDSPLHF.

V is TRBV4-1 and J is TRBJ2-5; 8 bases match TRBD2. The CDR3 totals 17 residues. J lost 5 bases, V lost 8 bases, and 19 bases had no gene match. Germline-derived CDR1 and CDR2 are MGHRA and YSYEKL. DNA for the CDR3: TGCGCCAGCTCCCTCCGGGGGGAGCGGGGGACGGGGGAGACCCAGTACTTC. Translated, it gives CASSLRGERGTGETQYF.

The J gene is TRBJ1-1, the V gene TRBV7-9; 7 nucleotides align to TRBD1. V trimming: 0 bases; J trimming: 6 bases; junction bases outside the gene matches: 1. CDR3 size: 13 residues. The V gene's germline CDR1 is SEHNR and CDR2 FQNEAQ (reference sequence). CDR3: CASSLAGQSEAFF. The DNA for the CDR3 is TGTGCCAGCAGCTTAGCGGGACAGTCTGAAGCTTTCTTT. Complete variable domain (other parts from reference TRBV7-9 and TRBJ1-1): DTGVSQNPRHKITKRGQNVTFRCDPISEHNRLYWYRQTLGQGPEFLTYFQNEAQLEKSRLLSDRFSAERPKGSFSTLEIQRTEQGDSAMYLCASSLAGQSEAFFGQGTRLTVV.

The chain uses TRBV9 and TRBJ2-1; the match to TRBD2 covers 7 bases. Germline V gives CDR1 SGDLS, CDR2 YYNGEE. V shed 0 bases, J shed 4 bases, and the junction held 4 bases outside the gene matches. The CDR3 totals 15 residues. The chain's CDR3 is CASSVVGGSYNEQFF. CDR3 DNA: TGTGCCAGCAGCGTAGTGGGAGGGTCTTACAATGAGCAGTTCTTC.

This clone was counted between two and nine times. The rearrangement uses TRBV29-1 and TRBJ1-4, with 9 nucleotides matching TRBD1. This CDR3 spans 14 amino acids. Germline trimming cut 7 bases from V and 7 bases from J; bases unmatched to any gene: 10. Germline V gives CDR1 SQVTM, CDR2 ANQGSEA. The CDR3 region is CSAQIGTGSEKLFF. The CDR3 nucleotides read TGCAGCGCTCAAATCGGGACAGGGAGTGAAAAACTGTTTTTT.

The chain joins TRBV30 to TRBJ1-6, with 8 bases fitting TRBD1. Germline lookup yields CDR1 GTSNPN and CDR2 SVGIG (reference sequence). This CDR3 contains 14 residues. Trimming removed 2 bases from V and 10 bases from J; junction bases left unmatched: 7. CDR3 nucleotides: TGTGCCTGGAGTATTGGACAGGGAGTCTCACCCCTCCACTTT. Its protein is CAWSIGQGVSPLHF.

This rearrangement joins TRBV28 to TRBJ1-2; 9 positions match TRBD1. V shed 4 bases, J shed 4 bases, and the junction held 7 bases outside the gene matches. CDR1 is MDHEN and CDR2 is SYDVKM in the germline V gene. This CDR3 is 15 amino acids long. The CDR3 region has the DNA TGTGCCAGCAGTTCCCTGACAGGGGGAGGCTATGGCTACACCTTC. It is translated as CASSSLTGGGYGYTF.

This clone was observed a handful of times. The genes are TRBV6-1 and TRBJ2-2; D remains ambiguous. The germline V gene has CDR1 MNHNS and CDR2 SASEGT. This CDR3 region has 13 residues. With 0 bases removed from V and 5 bases from J, the gap between germline ends came to 4 bases. CDR3 in amino acids: CASSEARTGELFF. In DNA form, the CDR3 reads TGTGCCAGCAGTGAAGCGCGGACCGGGGAGCTGTTTTTT.

The chain links TRBV12-3 or TRBV12-4 to TRBJ1-1, with D unresolved. The CDR3 has 13 residues. Trimming removed 5 bases from V and 1 base from J, with 8 bases in between. The CDR3 region is CASSQGENTEAFF. The DNA of the CDR3 is TGTGCCAGCAGTCAAGGAGAGAACACTGAAGCTTTCTTT.

The CDR3 sequence: CAWAFWEQSKNIQYF. The DNA for the CDR3 is TGTGCCTGGGCGTTTTGGGAGCAAAGCAAAAACATTCAGTACTTC. The gene calls are TRBV30 and TRBJ2-4; tentatively, D is TRBD2 (5 bases). Trimming removed 5 bases from V and 3 bases from J, with 17 bases in between. The CDR3 consists of 15 residues. Germline V gene data show CDR1 as GTSNPN and CDR2 as SVGIG (reference sequence).

The rearrangement joins TRBV7-2 to TRBJ1-2; D unclear. CDR3 length: 12 amino acids. CDR1 and CDR2 from the germline V gene are SGHTA and FQGNSA. V was cut by 4 bases and J by 8 bases, with 11 bases left in between. The CDR3 loop is CASSYGARGYTF. DNA for the CDR3: TGTGCCAGCAGCTACGGAGCGCGCGGCTACACCTTC.

The V and J genes are TRBV11-2 and TRBJ2-1, with a tentative D call TRBD2 (5 bases). Germline-derived CDR1 and CDR2 are SGHAT and FQNNGV. Trimming pared 1 base from V and 4 bases from J, leaving 14 bases between. The CDR3 totals 16 residues. The CDR3 nucleotides are TGTGCCAGCAGCTTAGCTGAGGGATCGGGGTACAATGAGCAGTTCTTC. This encodes CASSLAEGSGYNEQFF.

V gene TRBV5-1 combines with J gene TRBJ1-3; tentatively, D is TRBD1 (5 bases). CDR3 length equals 18 residues. V lost 1 base, J lost 0 bases, and 17 bases lay in between. Looked up from germline, CDR1 is SGHRS and CDR2 is YFSETQ. The CDR3: CASSLISATDPSGNTIYF. CDR3 DNA: TGCGCCAGCAGCTTGATTTCGGCGACAGACCCCTCTGGAAACACCATATATTTT.

This chain joins TRBV5-4 and TRBJ2-5; the match to TRBD1 covers 7 bases. V lost 1 base and J lost 5; bases outside the gene matches: 5. The V gene's germline CDR1 is SGHNT and CDR2 YYREEE (reference sequence). This CDR3 is built from 14 residues. CDR3: CASSLRTGDETQYF. The CDR3 nucleotides are TGTGCCAGCAGCTTGAGGACAGGCGACGAGACCCAGTACTTC.

V gene TRBV14 combines with J gene TRBJ2-7, with D possibly matching TRBD1 (6 bases). The CDR3 is 13 residues long. The germline V gene has CDR1 SGHDN and CDR2 FVKESK. Trimming removed 1 base at V and 3 bases at J, with 7 bases between. CDR3 protein: CASSQVQGYEQYF. The CDR3 nucleotides read TGTGCCAGCAGCCAAGTACAGGGCTACGAGCAGTACTTC.

The chain uses TRBV5-1 and TRBJ2-1, with D perhaps matching TRBD2 (6 bases). With 4 bases removed from V and 4 bases from J, the gap between germline ends came to 15 bases. The CDR3 runs to 15 residues. Germline V gene data show CDR1 as SGHRS and CDR2 as YFSETQ. CDR3 DNA: TGCGCCAGCAGCCGGGACTTCTATACTTACAATGAGCAGTTCTTC. Its translation: CASSRDFYTYNEQFF. The variable domain in full, completed from reference TRBV5-1 and TRBJ2-1, reads KAGVTQTPRYLIKTRGQQVTLSCSPISGHRSVSWYQQTPGQGLQFLFEYFSETQRNKGNFPGRFSGRQFSNSRSEMNVSTLELGDSALYLCASSRDFYTYNEQFFGPGTRLTVL.

This chain joins TRBV25-1 and TRBJ2-6; tentative D call: TRBD2 (7 bases). CDR3 size: 16 residues. The V end lost 2 bases, the J end lost 2 bases, and 10 bases lay between the germline ends. Germline V lookup: CDR1 MGHDK, CDR2 SYGVNS. The CDR3 DNA follows: TGTGCCAGCAGTGAAACGGGGGGCCCTGGGGCCAACGTCCTGACTTTC. Translation: CASSETGGPGANVLTF.

The V and J genes are TRBV27 and TRBJ2-7; D remains ambiguous. CDR1 and CDR2 (germline): MNHEY, SMNVEV (reference sequence). V was clipped by 3 bases and J by 4 bases, with 16 bases between them. This CDR3 has 15 amino acids. CDR3 region: CASSFSPRSLYEQYF. CDR3 DNA: TGTGCCAGCAGTTTCTCTCCCAGGTCCCTGTACGAGCAGTACTTC.

V usage is TRBV11-1 and J usage is TRBJ1-2; a weak D match, TRBD1 (6 bases). Germline V CDR1 and CDR2: SGHAT, FQDESV (reference sequence). Trimming took off 5 bases at V and 5 bases at J, with 9 bases between the two ends. The CDR3 has 12 amino acids. This CDR3 reads CASSQGGYGYTF. In nucleotides, the CDR3 is TGTGCCAGCAGCCAAGGGGGTTATGGCTACACCTTC.

The J gene is TRBJ1-3, the V gene TRBV7-2; D possibly corresponds to TRBD1 (6 bases). From germline, CDR1 is SGHTA and CDR2 FQGNSA. CDR3 size: 15 residues. V lost 6 bases and J lost 8, with 20 bases in between. For the CDR3, the DNA is TGTGCCAGCAGACGAGGGACATCCCTCGGGCACACCATATATTTT. Protein: CASRRGTSLGHTIYF.